Listed here is a single TCR beta chain. The antigen is undetermined. CDR1 is SGHVS, CDR2 FQNEAQ, per germline. The V and J ends lost 5 bases and 8 bases respectively, with 22 bases between them. The CDR3 extends over 16 amino acids. The data were obtained in a study of blood T cells in healthy people across ages. Study results and limitations: Per million T cells, TCR beta diversity dropped roughly linearly as age increased.

The second PCR ran about 6 to 12 cycles with a sample-barcoded 5' primer and J-beta primers. One entry per CDR3 protein results from TCRdb running MiXCR on the 5' RACE reads. The table lists approximately 680,000 distinct CDR3 sequences, roughly 32% of them singletons. Total RNA extracted from each sample amounted to at least 5.5 micrograms. The specimen was blood. The chain combines TRBV7-8 with TRBJ1-5; no firm D call. The receptor comes from a woman of 80 years or more in good health. CDR3 DNA: TGTGCCAGCAGCCTTTCGGAGTTTGGCGGGAATGAGCCCCAGCATTTT. Translating gives CASSLSEFGGNEPQHF.